The source of this T cell receptor beta chain is a study of blood T cell repertoires in COVID-19. For the study at large: PBMCs, B-cell-depleted T cells, or T cells provided the cDNA or gDNA that made up the material.

TCRdb's table, derived via immunoSEQ multiplex PCR, lists solely in-frame clones and lacks some. The data hold 70,000 to 85,000 clones, with over 70% observed a single time. V lost 0 bases and J lost 0; bases outside the gene matches: 3. Germline V CDR1 and CDR2: SGHKS, YYEKEE (reference sequence). This CDR3 has 16 amino acids. The clonotype comes from a man aged 80 or over with acute or convalescent COVID-19. Sequenced: peripheral blood. The V and J genes are TRBV5-5 and TRBJ2-1; 7 bases match TRBD2. CDR3 sequence reads: CASSLDPGGSYNEQFF. CDR3 in DNA: TGTGCCAGCAGCTTGGATCCGGGGGGCTCCTACAATGAGCAGTTCTTC.